These 29 T cell receptor beta chains share one sample of origin, sequenced in a study of T-cell reconstitution after alpha-beta-depleted transplantation in children. TCRbeta library construction was performed incorporating unique molecular identifiers. TCRdb recomputed calls from the PCR reads with MiXCR, one row per CDR3 protein. The data hold over 400,000 distinct CDR3 sequences, with approximately 13% observed a single time. Sequencing used PBMCs from the stem cell graft donor, obtained from the stem cell graft. Receptor source: a human donor who donated a stem cell graft to a child with combined immunodeficiency.

This clonotype was seen only a few times. The J gene is TRBJ2-4, the V gene TRBV7-2; D gene ambiguous. Germline V gives CDR1 SGHTA, CDR2 FQGNSA. The length of the CDR3 is 14 residues. Between the trimmed V and J ends, which lost 0 bases and 9 bases, there was a span of 12 bases. The CDR3 loop is CASSLAAPAGIQYF. DNA of the CDR3: TGTGCCAGCAGCTTAGCGGCGCCGGCAGGCATTCAGTACTTC.

The chain combines TRBV27 with TRBJ2-1; weak D call: TRBD1 (6 bases). The germline gives CDR1 MNHEY, CDR2 SMNVEV (reference sequence). CDR3 size: 16 residues. V was trimmed by 6 bases and J by 0 bases, leaving 15 bases between them. DNA for the CDR3: TGTGCCAGCAGCTCAACAGGGTGGGGCTCCTACAATGAGCAGTTCTTC. This sequence encodes CASSSTGWGSYNEQFF.

A few counts support this clonotype. The V and J genes are TRBV3-1 and TRBJ1-2; D gene unclear. Deletions cut 2 bases from V and 4 bases from J, with 5 bases between. The CDR3 has 12 amino acids. Germline assignment: CDR1 LGHDT and CDR2 YNNKEL (reference sequence). CDR3 in amino acids: CASSQNAYGYTF. CDR3 sequence (DNA): TGTGCCAGCAGCCAAAACGCCTATGGCTACACCTTC.

This clonotype was picked up a small number of times. J is TRBJ2-1 and V is TRBV6-1; 13 bases fit TRBD2. Germline CDR1 and CDR2: MNHNS and SASEGT. The V segment lost 6 bases and the J segment 6 bases; nucleotides outside the gene matches: 8. The CDR3 consists of 16 residues. CDR3 loop: CASRLGGTSGTNEQFF. The CDR3 DNA reads as TGTGCCAGCAGACTTGGAGGGACTAGCGGGACCAATGAGCAGTTCTTC.

This chain uses TRBV6-1 with TRBJ2-1, with 10 positions matching TRBD1. This CDR3 has 14 residues. The V segment lost 5 bases and the J segment 6 bases; nucleotides outside the gene matches: 4. Per germline, CDR1 MNHNS and CDR2 SASEGT. Written as DNA, the CDR3 is TGTGCCAGCAGTCCGGGACAGGGGTTCAATGAGCAGTTCTTC. Amino acids: CASSPGQGFNEQFF.

The sample holds many counts of this clonotype. The J gene is TRBJ2-3, the V gene TRBV4-3; no reliable D call. This CDR3 has 15 residues. The germline CDR1 and CDR2 sequences are LGHNA and YSLEER. V lost 1 base and J lost 0, with 8 bases in between. The CDR3 DNA follows: TGCGCCAGCAGCCAAGCTTGGGGAAGCACAGATACGCAGTATTTT. Residues: CASSQAWGSTDTQYF.

The chain has TRBV7-9 and TRBJ2-2; no definite D call. The CDR3 consists of 14 residues. CDR1 SEHNR and CDR2 FQNEAQ come from the germline V gene (reference sequence). V was clipped by 6 bases and J by 2 bases, with 10 bases between them. CDR3 bases: TGTGCCAGCAGTCATCGGAAAAACACCGGGGAGCTGTTTTTT. This translates into CASSHRKNTGELFF. Together with reference TRBV7-9 and TRBJ2-2, the CDR3 gives the full variable domain: DTGVSQNPRHKITKRGQNVTFRCDPISEHNRLYWYRQTLGQGPEFLTYFQNEAQLEKSRLLSDRFSAERPKGSFSTLEIQRTEQGDSAMYLCASSHRKNTGELFFGEGSRLTVL.

This clonotype was found a few times. This sequence joins TRBV27 and TRBJ2-3; the match to TRBD2 covers 9 bases. V lost 4 bases to trimming and J lost 3 bases; unmatched junction nucleotides: 11. The CDR3 spans 17 residues. The germline V gene has CDR1 MNHEY and CDR2 SMNVEV (reference sequence). CDR3 coding DNA: TGTGCCAGCAGTTCCGGCGGTAGCGGGAGAGAAACAGATACGCAGTATTTT. Its translation: CASSSGGSGRETDTQYF.

The V and J genes are TRBV9 and TRBJ2-5; maybe TRBD1 (6 bases). Trimming left V 4 bases short and J 2 bases short, with 12 bases between. The germline V gene encodes CDR1 SGDLS and CDR2 YYNGEE. The CDR3 loop spans 14 amino acids. The CDR3 reads CASSSQGGQETQYF. The CDR3 region has the DNA TGTGCCAGCAGCTCACAGGGCGGACAAGAGACCCAGTACTTC.

This clonotype was picked up a small number of times. The V and J genes are TRBV21-1 and TRBJ2-7; the DNA was not used to check the table's D call, TRBD2. TRBV21-1 is annotated as a pseudogene. The CDR3 has 18 residues. DNA for the CDR3: TGTGCCAGCAGCAAGATCGGGACGGCTCCAATCGCATCCTACGAGCAGTACTTC. This codes for CASSKIGTAPIASYEQYF.

This clonotype showed up just a few times. This sequence joins TRBV27 and TRBJ2-4; D ambiguous. CDR3 length: 15 amino acids. Deletions cut 8 bases from V and 2 bases from J, with 16 bases between. Germline CDR1 reads MNHEY; CDR2 reads SMNVEV (reference sequence). DNA for the CDR3: TGTGCCAGCGGTGGGCACCCCGGACCCAAAAACATTCAGTACTTC. Translation: CASGGHPGPKNIQYF.

A few counts support this clonotype. The J gene is TRBJ2-1, the V gene TRBV7-2, with D possibly called TRBD1 or TRBD2 (5 bases each). With 1 base removed from V and 5 bases from J, the gap between germline ends came to 15 bases. Germline CDR1 reads SGHTA; CDR2 reads FQGNSA. The CDR3 is made up of 16 amino acids. The CDR3 DNA reads as TGTGCCAGCAGCTTAGAGGGGAGTAGGAACCACAATGAGCAGTTCTTC. It codes for CASSLEGSRNHNEQFF.

This clonotype has a count of ten or more. V usage is TRBV19 and J usage is TRBJ2-1, with no clear D. From germline, CDR1 is LNHDA and CDR2 SQIVND (reference sequence). Trimming pared 6 bases from V and 5 bases from J, leaving 14 bases between. This CDR3 contains 14 residues. The CDR3 DNA reads TGTGCCAGTAGCCACTTCGACTGGAACAATGAGCAGTTCTTC. Translated, it gives CASSHFDWNNEQFF. Filled out from reference TRBV19 and TRBJ2-1, the complete variable domain reads DGGITQSPKYLFRKEGQNVTLSCEQNLNHDAMYWYRQDPGQGLRLIYYSQIVNDFQKGDIAEGYSVSREKKESFPLTVTSAQKNPTAFYLCASSHFDWNNEQFFGPGTRLTVL.

This clonotype occurred a few times. This chain uses TRBV6-2 or TRBV6-3 with TRBJ2-7; 9 bases agree with TRBD1. Trimming cost V 10 bases and J 0 bases; bases outside gene matches: 10. The CDR3 extends over 15 amino acids. CDR1 and CDR2 from the germline V gene are MNHEY and SVGEGT. The CDR3 loop is CATSSGTGISYEQYF. The CDR3 DNA sequence: TGTGCCACTTCATCCGGGACAGGGATCTCCTACGAGCAGTACTTC.

There are a few counts of this clonotype. The chain carries TRBV5-1 and TRBJ2-3, with D possibly TRBD1 on 5 matching bases. Germline values: CDR1 SGHRS, CDR2 YFSETQ. Between the trimmed V and J ends, which lost 0 bases and 3 bases, there was a span of 11 bases. The length of the CDR3 is 15 residues. Written as DNA, the CDR3 is TGCGCCAGCAGCTTGGAGTCAGGGCTTACAGATACGCAGTATTTT. This gives the protein CASSLESGLTDTQYF.

This clonotype showed up just a few times. The CDR3 spells CASSPGTSGSGEQYF. Written as DNA, the CDR3 is TGTGCCAGCAGCCCCGGGACTAGCGGGAGCGGCGAGCAGTACTTC. The chain is built from TRBV7-9 and TRBJ2-7, with 14 nucleotides matching TRBD2. The junction had 6 bases not matched to a gene; V was cut back by 5 bases and J by 6 bases. The CDR3 loop spans 15 amino acids. Germline V CDR1 and CDR2: SEHNR, FQNEAQ (reference sequence).

This clonotype was observed many times. V usage is TRBV27 and J usage is TRBJ2-7; unclear D gene. The V gene's germline CDR1 is MNHEY and CDR2 SMNVEV (reference sequence). This CDR3 region has 14 residues. The V end was cut by 4 bases, the J end by 1 base, with 11 bases between. The DNA of the CDR3 is TGTGCCAGCAGTTCTCCGGACGGTTCCTACGAGCAGTACTTC. This codes for CASSSPDGSYEQYF.

This clonotype was seen only a few times. The chain is built from TRBV20-1 and TRBJ2-5, with 8 nucleotides matching TRBD2. Germline lookup yields CDR1 DFQATT and CDR2 SNEGSKA (reference sequence). V was clipped by 3 bases and J by 4 bases; unmatched bases: 13. This CDR3 is built from 16 residues. The CDR3 here is CSARPVRAGVLETQYF. In nucleotides, the CDR3 is TGCAGTGCTAGGCCCGTAAGAGCGGGAGTACTAGAGACCCAGTACTTC.

This clonotype was picked up many times. The chain employs TRBV12-3 or TRBV12-4 and TRBJ1-1, with 9 bases that match TRBD1. The CDR3 is 14 residues long. V gave up 3 bases and J gave up 3 bases; unmatched junction bases: 2. The CDR3 region has the DNA TGTGCCAGCAGTTTTCGGGACAGGGACACTGAAGCTTTCTTT. Protein product: CASSFRDRDTEAFF.

The CDR3: CSARAFRSSYNSPLHF. CDR3 nucleotides: TGCAGTGCTAGAGCATTTCGGAGCTCCTATAATTCACCCCTCCACTTT. V and J are TRBV20-1 and TRBJ1-6; D ambiguous. V shed 1 base and J shed 0 bases, with 10 bases lying between them. The CDR3 length is 16 residues. CDR1 DFQATT and CDR2 SNEGSKA come from the germline V gene (reference sequence).

This clonotype was observed at least ten times. The chain combines TRBV9 with TRBJ2-7, with D perhaps matching TRBD2 (7 bases). The CDR3 extends over 14 amino acids. Trimming shortened V by 4 bases and J by 5 bases, and 16 bases separated the two germline ends. In germline, CDR1 is SGDLS, CDR2 YYNGEE. The CDR3 region has the DNA TGTGCCAGCAGCCGTGGGGGGGCTCCCAACGAGCAGTACTTC. This codes for CASSRGGAPNEQYF.

The V and J genes are TRBV5-8 and TRBJ2-3; TRBD2 matches 9 bases. Germline CDR1 is SGHTS and CDR2 is YDEGEE. V dropped 3 bases and J dropped 8; count of bases not matched to a gene: 7. This CDR3 has 14 residues. DNA for the CDR3: TGTGCCAGCAGCTGGTGGCGGGAGGGCGGTACGCAGTATTTT. It encodes CASSWWREGGTQYF.

The rearrangement links TRBV7-2 to TRBJ2-1; TRBD2 might be the D (5 bases). Per the germline V gene, CDR1 is SGHTA and CDR2 is FQGNSA. Trimming pared 4 bases from V and 10 bases from J, leaving 20 bases between. The CDR3 extends over 15 amino acids. The CDR3 region has the DNA TGTGCCAGCAGCTACTCTGGCAGGTCCCCGGGGGAGCAGTTCTTC. Residues: CASSYSGRSPGEQFF.

This clonotype has a handful of counts. The rearrangement links TRBV10-3 to TRBJ1-1, with D unclear. Per germline, CDR1 ENHRY and CDR2 SYGVKD. Trimming shortened V by 3 bases and J by 1 base, and 6 bases separated the two germline ends. The CDR3 has 13 residues. CDR3 protein: CAISERGNTEAFF. The CDR3 DNA reads TGTGCCATCAGTGAACGAGGGAACACTGAAGCTTTCTTT.

This clonotype was observed many times. In DNA form, the CDR3 reads TGTGCCAGCAGTTACTCGCCGACTAGCGGAATTTACAATGAGCAGTTCTTC. This translates into CASSYSPTSGIYNEQFF. The chain couples TRBV6-5 to TRBJ2-1; 9 bases match TRBD2. CDR3 length equals 17 residues. CDR1 and CDR2 from the germline V gene are MNHEY and SVGAGI. Trimming took 0 bases from V and 4 from J; bases not matched to a gene: 7.

The chain has TRBV7-9 and TRBJ2-3, with D perhaps TRBD1 (5 bases). The CDR3 consists of 12 residues. Germline CDR1 reads SEHNR; CDR2 reads FQNEAQ (reference sequence). Trimming removed 3 bases from V and 10 bases from J, with 11 bases in between. As DNA, the CDR3 is TGTGCCAGCAGCTTCTCAGGGTGGGCGCAGTATTTT. It yields the protein CASSFSGWAQYF.

This sequence joins TRBV7-2 and TRBJ1-2, with 9 bases that match TRBD1. The length of the CDR3 is 14 residues. From germline, CDR1 is SGHTA and CDR2 FQGNSA. V shed 2 bases, J shed 5 bases, and the junction held 3 bases outside the gene matches. The CDR3 DNA reads as TGTGCCAGCAGCTTAACAGGGGGCCGTTATGGCTACACCTTC. Residues: CASSLTGGRYGYTF.

The chain recombines TRBV6-2 or TRBV6-3 with TRBJ2-1; D might be TRBD2 (6 bases). Germline V gene lookup returns CDR1 MNHEY and CDR2 SVGEGT. The length of the CDR3 is 14 residues. The germline V and J ends were trimmed by 7 bases and 8 bases, with 18 bases remaining between them. CDR3 amino acids: CASMVGGIVDEQFF. The DNA for the CDR3 is TGTGCCAGCATGGTGGGGGGAATTGTCGATGAGCAGTTCTTC.

The genes are TRBV6-5 and TRBJ2-2; TRBD1 might be the D (6 bases). The germline V gene has CDR1 MNHEY and CDR2 SVGAGI. Trimming pared 2 bases from V and 1 base from J, leaving 11 bases between. CDR3 length equals 16 residues. The chain's CDR3 is CASSYTTGLNTGELFF. In DNA, the CDR3 is TGTGCCAGCAGTTACACCACAGGGTTGAACACCGGGGAGCTGTTTTTT.